The 12 T cell receptor beta chains below come from one sample, sequenced in a study of T-cell reconstitution after alpha-beta-depleted transplantation in children. Molecular barcoding with unique molecular identifiers was used for the TCRbeta library. Via MiXCR, TCRdb re-called the PCR reads, giving one row per CDR3 protein. The profile shows approximately 240,000 distinct CDR3 sequences, approximately 9.8% of them singletons. Sequenced material: PBMCs from the stem cell graft donor, taken from the stem cell graft. Source of these receptors: a human donor who donated a stem cell graft to a child with SCID.

This clonotype was counted at least ten times. The chain links TRBV12-3 or TRBV12-4 to TRBJ2-5, with a weak D call TRBD1 (7 bases). The CDR3 covers 15 residues. V lost 5 bases and J lost 4, with 17 bases in between. The CDR3 region has the DNA TGTGCCAGCAGTGCCAGACGGCAGGGGGGAGAGACCCAGTACTTC. Its protein is CASSARRQGGETQYF.

Ten or more counts support this clonotype. V is TRBV29-1 and J is TRBJ2-1, with 8 bases identical to TRBD2. Trimming took 8 bases from V and 7 from J; bases not matched to a gene: 4. The CDR3 loop spans 11 amino acids. Germline V gives CDR1 SQVTM, CDR2 ANQGSEA. The DNA of the CDR3 is TGCAGCCCTCCGGGAGGGAATGAGCAGTTCTTC. As protein: CSPPGGNEQFF.

There are many counts of this clonotype. The chain uses TRBV20-1 and TRBJ2-7, with D unclear. Germline lookup yields CDR1 DFQATT and CDR2 SNEGSKA (reference sequence). V lost 0 bases and J lost 0, with 15 bases in between. The CDR3 contains 16 residues. The CDR3 DNA reads TGCAGTGCTAGAGATCTTGGCAAAACCGTCTCCTACGAGCAGTACTTC. Its translation: CSARDLGKTVSYEQYF.

This clonotype was seen a few times. The rearrangement joins TRBV6-5 to TRBJ2-1; 15 bases align to TRBD2. The CDR3 runs 16 residues. Trimming removed 0 bases from V and 12 bases from J; junction bases left unmatched: 6. Per germline, CDR1 MNHEY and CDR2 SVGAGI. Written as DNA, the CDR3 is TGTGCCAGCAGTTACTCCACCGGGACTAGCGGGGGGATGCAGTTCTTC. Encoded protein: CASSYSTGTSGGMQFF.

The chain combines TRBV9 with TRBJ2-3; TRBD2 aligns across 13 bases. The CDR3 is 16 residues long. The V gene's germline CDR1 is SGDLS and CDR2 YYNGEE. J gave up 2 bases and V 4 bases, and 4 bases lay outside the gene matches. The CDR3 nucleotides are TGTGCCAGCAGCCCCGGGACTAGCGGGGACACAGATACGCAGTATTTT. As protein: CASSPGTSGDTDTQYF.

This clonotype was seen repeatedly, ten times or more. This chain joins TRBV5-1 and TRBJ1-1; 8 bases agree with TRBD1. Germline CDR1 is SGHRS and CDR2 is YFSETQ. V dropped 4 bases and J dropped 8; count of bases not matched to a gene: 7. The CDR3 runs 13 residues. CDR3 DNA sequence: TGCGCCAGCAGCGAGGGGACAGGACAAGAAGCTTTCTTT. Translating gives CASSEGTGQEAFF.

This clonotype was seen ten or more times. The chain uses TRBV12-3 or TRBV12-4 and TRBJ1-2, with a possible D match to TRBD1 (6 bases). Deletions cut 5 bases from V and 4 bases from J, with 11 bases between. CDR3 length: 13 residues. This CDR3 reads CASSPGVSYGYTF. Here the CDR3 DNA reads TGTGCCAGCAGTCCAGGGGTTTCCTATGGCTACACCTTC.

The chain carries TRBV4-3 and TRBJ1-1, with D possibly matching TRBD1 (6 bases). In germline, CDR1 is LGHNA, CDR2 YSLEER. V was clipped by 0 bases and J by 4 bases, with 9 bases between them. CDR3 length: 14 residues. The CDR3 spells CASSQDPRGTEAFF. In nucleotides, the CDR3 is TGCGCCAGCAGCCAAGACCCCAGGGGCACTGAAGCTTTCTTT.

This clonotype was seen many times. This sequence joins TRBV6-1 and TRBJ2-7, with unresolved D. Germline CDR1 is MNHNS and CDR2 is SASEGT. This CDR3 is 14 amino acids long. Deletions cut 7 bases from V and 3 bases from J, with 16 bases between. The CDR3 DNA is TGTGCCAGCACCCCCAGACGTGGTAGCTACGAGCAGTACTTC. Translated: CASTPRRGSYEQYF.

This clonotype was counted many times. The chain couples TRBV24-1 to TRBJ1-3; D perhaps matches TRBD1 (5 bases). The V and J ends lost 2 bases and 2 bases respectively, with 12 bases between them. Germline CDR1 reads KGHDR; CDR2 reads SFDVKD. The CDR3 has 16 amino acids. In DNA form, the CDR3 reads TGTGCCACCAGTGATTGGGAACAGGAACCTGGAAACACCATATATTTT. Translation: CATSDWEQEPGNTIYF.

This clonotype has only a few counts. The chain recombines TRBV18 with TRBJ1-2; D call uncertain. Between the trimmed V and J ends, which lost 0 bases and 3 bases, there was a span of 11 bases. This CDR3 spans 15 amino acids. Germline V CDR1 and CDR2: KGHSH, LQKENI. CDR3 coding DNA: TGTGCCAGCTCACCACCGGTTCCAGTCGACTATGGCTACACCTTC. Residues: CASSPPVPVDYGYTF.

This clonotype has ten or more counts. This chain joins TRBV20-1 and TRBJ1-1; D unclear. CDR3 size: 13 residues. The germline V gene has CDR1 DFQATT and CDR2 SNEGSKA (reference sequence). Trimming took 3 bases from V and 8 from J, leaving 16 bases between them. As DNA, the CDR3 is TGCAGTGCTAGTTTATCAGGATTTTTCGAAGCTTTCTTT. Residues: CSASLSGFFEAFF.